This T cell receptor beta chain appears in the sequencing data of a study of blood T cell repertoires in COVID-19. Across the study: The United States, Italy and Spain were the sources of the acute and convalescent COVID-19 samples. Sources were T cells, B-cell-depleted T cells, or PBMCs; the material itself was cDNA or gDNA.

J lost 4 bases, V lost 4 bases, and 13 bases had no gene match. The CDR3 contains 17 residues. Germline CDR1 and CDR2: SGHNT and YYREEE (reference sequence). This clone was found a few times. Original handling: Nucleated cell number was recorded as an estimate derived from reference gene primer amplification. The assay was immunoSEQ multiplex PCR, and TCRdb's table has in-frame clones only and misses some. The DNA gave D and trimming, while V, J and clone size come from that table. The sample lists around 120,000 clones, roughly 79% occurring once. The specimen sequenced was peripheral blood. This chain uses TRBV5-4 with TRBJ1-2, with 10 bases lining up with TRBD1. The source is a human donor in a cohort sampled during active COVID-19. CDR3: CASSQRQGARESYGYTF. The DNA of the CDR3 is TGTGCCAGCAGCCAGAGACAGGGGGCAAGGGAGAGCTATGGCTACACCTTC.